These 27 T cell receptor beta chains came from one sample sequenced in a study of blood T cell repertoires in COVID-19. The protocol was immunoSEQ multiplex PCR, while the TCRdb copy is restricted to in-frame clones and leaves out a portion. The top ten clones hold around 6.2% of a sample with some 110,000 clones, around 78% of them seen once. Sequencing was performed on peripheral blood. Every receptor here comes from an elderly man with COVID-19, enrolled during active disease.

The V call is TRBV11-1, the J call TRBJ1-1, with 8 bases fitting TRBD1. J gave up 8 bases and V 5 bases, and 7 bases lay outside the gene matches. The CDR3 is 13 amino acids. Germline V gene data show CDR1 as SGHAT and CDR2 as FQDESV (reference sequence). In nucleotides, the CDR3 is TGTGCCAGCAGCCTCCGGAACAGGGGGGAAGCTTTCTTT. Translation: CASSLRNRGEAFF.

The rearrangement uses TRBV2 and TRBJ2-5, with D tentatively TRBD1 (5 bases). The germline V and J ends were trimmed by 3 bases and 1 base, with 12 bases remaining between them. The germline CDR1 and CDR2 sequences are SNHLY and FYNNEI. CDR3 length: 15 residues. The CDR3 bases are TGTGCCAGCAGTGAGTGGAACAGGATCCAAGAGACCCAGTACTTC. Translation gives CASSEWNRIQETQYF.

J is TRBJ1-1 and V is TRBV11-3, with 7 bases fitting TRBD1. CDR3 length: 13 amino acids. Trimming took 5 bases from V and 4 from J; bases not matched to a gene: 4. Germline V gene sequence: CDR1 SGHNT, CDR2 YENEEA. CDR3 protein: CASSRGGGTEAFF. CDR3 sequence (DNA): TGTGCCAGCAGCCGAGGGGGCGGCACTGAAGCTTTCTTT.

The genes are TRBV19 and TRBJ2-1; 7 bases are a match to TRBD1. From germline, CDR1 is LNHDA and CDR2 SQIVND (reference sequence). Germline trimming cut 4 bases from V and 2 bases from J; bases unmatched to any gene: 5. CDR3 length: 15 residues. Here the CDR3 reads CASSTTGDPYNEQFF. The CDR3 DNA reads TGTGCCAGTAGTACCACAGGGGATCCCTACAATGAGCAGTTCTTC. The full variable domain, with the rest looked up from reference TRBV19 and TRBJ2-1, is DGGITQSPKYLFRKEGQNVTLSCEQNLNHDAMYWYRQDPGQGLRLIYYSQIVNDFQKGDIAEGYSVSREKKESFPLTVTSAQKNPTAFYLCASSTTGDPYNEQFFGPGTRLTVL.

The CDR3 DNA is TGTGCCAGCAGTTACAGGACAGGTAGCGGAGGATTGTTGGAGACCCAGTACTTC. This gives the protein CASSYRTGSGGLLETQYF. The chain joins TRBV6-2 or TRBV6-3 to TRBJ2-5; a weak D match, TRBD1 (7 bases). The CDR3 runs to 18 residues. In germline, CDR1 is MNHEY, CDR2 SVGEGT. V lost 2 bases to trimming and J lost 5 bases, with 24 bases between them.

This chain links TRBV5-1 with TRBJ1-2; 8 bases fit TRBD1. Germline CDR1 is SGHRS and CDR2 is YFSETQ. V lost 4 bases, J lost 7 bases, and 9 bases stayed unmatched. This CDR3 is built from 14 residues. CDR3 in DNA: TGCGCCAGCAGCCGGACCAGGGGGCGAGGTGGCTACACCTTC. This translates into CASSRTRGRGGYTF.

The chain carries TRBV4-1 and TRBJ2-7; TRBD2 matches at 9 bases. The CDR3 spans 15 residues. CDR1 MGHRA and CDR2 YSYEKL come from the germline V gene. The V gene end was trimmed by 1 base and the J gene end by 2 bases; junction bases not matched to a gene: 3. The CDR3 nucleotides read TGCGCCAGCAGCCAAGCCCTAGCGGGAACCTACGAGCAGTACTTC. Its translation: CASSQALAGTYEQYF.

The chain carries TRBV30 and TRBJ1-2, with D unresolved. CDR1 and CDR2 (germline): GTSNPN, SVGIG (reference sequence). The CDR3 is made up of 13 amino acids. V was clipped by 0 bases and J by 0 bases, with 5 bases between them. CDR3 amino acids: CAWSVQTNYGYTF. CDR3 in DNA: TGTGCCTGGAGTGTACAGACTAACTATGGCTACACCTTC.

This chain joins TRBV19 and TRBJ1-2; no reliable D call. The CDR3 is 13 amino acids. Trimming removed 4 bases at V and 4 bases at J, with 10 bases between. Germline assignment: CDR1 LNHDA and CDR2 SQIVND (reference sequence). This CDR3 reads CASSSGPFYGYTF. In DNA, the CDR3 is TGTGCCAGTAGTAGCGGCCCTTTCTATGGCTACACCTTC.

V gene TRBV5-4 combines with J gene TRBJ2-1; D is perhaps TRBD1 (5 bases). The germline V gene encodes CDR1 SGHNT and CDR2 YYREEE (reference sequence). The CDR3 is made up of 15 amino acids. Trimming pared 4 bases from V and 0 bases from J, leaving 11 bases between. The CDR3 nucleotides are TGTGCCAGCAGCCTCGACAGTCCCTCCTACAATGAGCAGTTCTTC. It encodes CASSLDSPSYNEQFF.

V is TRBV6-5 and J is TRBJ1-2; D remains unclear. With 0 bases removed from V and 6 bases from J, the gap between germline ends came to 11 bases. CDR3 length equals 14 residues. The germline gives CDR1 MNHEY, CDR2 SVGAGI. DNA of the CDR3: TGTGCCAGCAGTTACTCCCGGGGAGTTAATGGCTACACCTTC. Its translation is CASSYSRGVNGYTF.

V is TRBV5-5 and J is TRBJ2-2; D gene ambiguous. The CDR3 sequence is 14 residues long. The ends were cut back, 0 bases at V and 1 base at J, with 4 bases in the middle. In germline, CDR1 is SGHKS, CDR2 YYEKEE (reference sequence). CDR3 DNA: TGTGCCAGCAGCTTGGTACAGAACACCGGGGAGCTGTTTTTT. It is translated as CASSLVQNTGELFF. Combining the CDR3 with reference TRBV5-5 and TRBJ2-2 gives the whole variable domain DAGVTQSPTHLIKTRGQQVTLRCSPISGHKSVSWYQQVLGQGPQFIFQYYEKEERGRGNFPDRFSARQFPNYSSELNVNALLLGDSALYLCASSLVQNTGELFFGEGSRLTVL.

The chain has TRBV10-3 and TRBJ2-7, with D possibly being TRBD1 (5 bases). Trimming took off 6 bases at V and 4 bases at J, with 16 bases between the two ends. Germline values: CDR1 ENHRY, CDR2 SYGVKD. This CDR3 is 14 amino acids long. The CDR3 region has the DNA TGTGCCATCAGCAAAACACCTGACAGTTACGAGCAGTACTTC. The encoded protein is CAISKTPDSYEQYF.

The sample holds a few counts of this clone. The chain links TRBV10-1 to TRBJ2-2; D gene unclear. Deletions cut 6 bases from V and 1 base from J, with 9 bases between. Germline values: CDR1 WNHNN, CDR2 SYGVQD (reference sequence). This CDR3 region has 14 residues. The CDR3 DNA follows: TGCGCCAGCAGCTTAGCCCTGAACACCGGGGAGCTGTTTTTT. Residues: CASSLALNTGELFF.

The chain joins TRBV28 to TRBJ2-1; 9 nucleotides align to TRBD1. The CDR3 spans 14 residues. Losses at the gene ends were 2 bases for V and 8 bases for J; bases not matched to a gene: 4. Germline V lookup: CDR1 MDHEN, CDR2 SYDVKM. The CDR3 here is CASSLTGGWDEQFF. CDR3 bases: TGTGCCAGCAGTTTAACAGGGGGCTGGGATGAGCAGTTCTTC.

This clone was seen once. The rearrangement joins TRBV5-6 to TRBJ1-6; D possibly corresponds to TRBD1 (6 bases). This CDR3 spans 16 amino acids. CDR1 is SGHDT, CDR2 YYEEEE, per germline. V was pared by 0 bases and J by 7 bases, with 14 bases between. This CDR3 is CASSLGHRDMNSPLHF. The DNA of the CDR3 is TGTGCCAGCAGCTTGGGGCACCGGGACATGAATTCACCCCTCCACTTT.

The chain recombines TRBV6-4 with TRBJ1-4, with 9 bases fitting TRBD1. The CDR3 has 15 residues. Germline V gene data show CDR1 as MRHNA and CDR2 as SNTAGT. The V segment lost 6 bases and the J segment 3 bases; nucleotides outside the gene matches: 5. This CDR3 is CASRYRGQANEKLFF. The DNA for the CDR3 is TGTGCCAGCAGGTACAGGGGGCAGGCTAATGAAAAACTGTTTTTT.

The chain is built from TRBV2 and TRBJ2-7; D uncertain. The CDR3 is 12 amino acids. The V end lost 3 bases, the J end lost 4 bases, and 7 bases lay between the germline ends. Germline values: CDR1 SNHLY, CDR2 FYNNEI. This chain's CDR3 is CASSEQAYEQYF. CDR3 bases: TGTGCCAGCAGTGAGCAGGCATACGAGCAGTACTTC.

The CDR3 nucleotides read TGTGCCAGCAGCCAAACCCAGGAGGGGGAAAAACTGTTTTTT. It is translated as CASSQTQEGEKLFF. The V and J genes are TRBV4-2 and TRBJ1-4, with a weak D call TRBD1 (5 bases). V gave up 2 bases and J gave up 8 bases, with 12 bases separating them. Germline V gene lookup returns CDR1 LGHNA and CDR2 YNFKEQ. The CDR3 is made up of 14 amino acids.

A single count supports this clone. The chain joins TRBV5-4 to TRBJ2-7, with TRBD1 matching 9 bases. The ends lost 4 bases at V and 5 bases at J; junction bases unmatched: 4. The germline CDR1 and CDR2 sequences are SGHNT and YYREEE (reference sequence). CDR3 length: 13 amino acids. CDR3 protein: CASSLTGGHEQYF. For the CDR3, the DNA is TGTGCCAGCAGCCTGACAGGGGGTCACGAGCAGTACTTC. Full variable domain (missing parts from reference TRBV5-4 and TRBJ2-7): ETGVTQSPTHLIKTRGQQVTLRCSSQSGHNTVSWYQQALGQGPQFIFQYYREEENGRGNFPPRFSGLQFPNYSSELNVNALELDDSALYLCASSLTGGHEQYFGPGTRLTVT.

The chain uses TRBV9 and TRBJ2-7; the match to TRBD1 covers 8 bases. This CDR3 has 15 residues. In germline, CDR1 is SGDLS, CDR2 YYNGEE. V was clipped by 4 bases and J by 4 bases; unmatched bases: 10. In DNA form, the CDR3 reads TGTGCCAGCAGCCCCCGGGACAGGTTGCCGTACGAGCAGTACTTC. Amino acids: CASSPRDRLPYEQYF.

The rearrangement links TRBV29-1 to TRBJ1-2; D is unresolved. There are 12 residues in the CDR3. V gave up 7 bases and J gave up 4 bases, with 13 bases separating them. The germline gives CDR1 SQVTM, CDR2 ANQGSEA. The CDR3: CSAGDTFYGYTF. The DNA of the CDR3 is TGCAGCGCGGGCGACACATTCTATGGCTACACCTTC.

V is TRBV4-2 and J is TRBJ2-5, with 12 positions matching TRBD2. This CDR3 region has 16 residues. Trimming at V came to 0 bases and at J to 5 bases, leaving 4 bases not matched to a gene. CDR1 is LGHNA, CDR2 YNFKEQ, per germline. The CDR3 region is CASSQEKTSGSETQYF. CDR3 sequence (DNA): TGTGCCAGCAGCCAAGAAAAGACTAGCGGGAGTGAGACCCAGTACTTC.

The J gene is TRBJ2-3, the V gene TRBV10-1, with D perhaps TRBD2 (6 bases). Germline CDR1 WNHNN, CDR2 SYGVQD (reference sequence). The CDR3 contains 14 residues. With 2 bases removed from V and 6 bases from J, the gap between germline ends came to 12 bases. CDR3 in amino acids: CASSEREWGDTQYF. As DNA, the CDR3 is TGCGCCAGCAGTGAGCGGGAGTGGGGGGATACGCAGTATTTT.

The CDR3 nucleotides are TGTGCCAGCAGCTTACTTAGCGGGACAGCCTACAATGAGCAGTTCTTC. This gives the protein CASSLLSGTAYNEQFF. The V and J genes are TRBV7-2 and TRBJ2-1; perhaps TRBD2 as D (8 bases). The CDR3 extends over 16 amino acids. CDR1 is SGHTA and CDR2 is FQGNSA in the germline V gene. Deletions cut 2 bases from V and 2 bases from J, with 13 bases between.

This chain joins TRBV28 and TRBJ2-7, with 7 bases that match TRBD1. The V gene end was trimmed by 3 bases and the J gene end by 2 bases; junction bases not matched to a gene: 4. The CDR3 length is 14 residues. Germline V gene sequence: CDR1 MDHEN, CDR2 SYDVKM. The CDR3 DNA reads TGTGCCAGCAGTTTCACAGGGGACGCCTACGAGCAGTACTTC. Translating gives CASSFTGDAYEQYF. The whole variable domain, remainder taken from reference TRBV28 and TRBJ2-7, is DVKVTQSSRYLVKRTGEKVFLECVQDMDHENMFWYRQDPGLGLRLIYFSYDVKMKEKGDIPEGYSVSREKKERFSLILESASTNQTSMYLCASSFTGDAYEQYFGPGTRLTVT.

The chain couples TRBV4-3 to TRBJ2-1, with D tentatively TRBD2 (5 bases). The ends were cut back, 1 base at V and 4 bases at J, with 11 bases in the middle. The V gene's germline CDR1 is LGHNA and CDR2 YSLEER. The length of the CDR3 is 15 residues. In nucleotides, the CDR3 is TGCGCCAGCAGCCAAGTCCTAGCCCAATACAATGAGCAGTTCTTC. It translates to CASSQVLAQYNEQFF.